This note documents a single T cell receptor (beta chain) sequence. There are a few counts of this clonotype. What antigen it recognizes has not been identified. No quality values exist for individual bases; no much larger clone is one base distant. The entry originates in a study of T-cell memory formation after mild COVID-19 listed by TCRdb under 2021. About the full investigation: Most TCR sequence clusters were specific to one of the two donors. Two young, previously healthy adult volunteers made up the cohort, one male and one female. In a couple of donors, T-cell clones that expanded and contracted after mild COVID-19 were tracked by sequencing TCRalpha and TCRbeta repertoires over time. The full study reports these points: Contracting CD4+ clones were located mainly in the CM and EM memory subsets, whereas CD8+ clones were found to be enriched in EMRA. SARS-CoV-2 specificity was not confirmed for the second-wave clones peaking on day 37. The study included only a couple of mild cases, and larger cohorts that include severe cases with pre-infection samples were judged to be necessary. Some responding clones were found in pre-infection memory, which suggests that pre-existing cross-reactive memory T cells took part in the SARS-CoV-2 response. Clones contracting from day 15 to 85 had balanced CD4/CD8 phenotypes, while a second wave expanding from day 15 to 37 was biased towards CD4+.

The V and J ends are trimmed by 6 bases and 0 bases, leaving 11 bases between them. The germline V gene sets CDR1 to MNHEY and CDR2 to SVGAGI. Inclusive of the bounding cysteine and phenylalanine, the CDR3 is 14 residues long. The CDR3 DNA has 42 bases and is translated from base 1. Sequenced using an Illumina NovaSeq 6000. Using 5'RACE with constant-segment primers, TCRalpha and TCRbeta cDNA libraries were constructed, with sample barcodes and unique molecular identifiers added in the process. RNA was extracted from every sample with Trizol reagent. Amplification of the libraries took two PCR steps, and the second step added a second sample barcode plus Illumina TruSeq adapters. Sequencing of the libraries was done on an Illumina NovaSeq, producing 2 x 150 bp paired-end reads. In the authors' own workflow: With migec v1.2.7, reads were demultiplexed and then collapsed into UMI-guided consensus sequences. Using mixcr v2.1.11, UMI consensuses were aligned to TRA and TRB V and J templates and then assembled into clonotypes. Clonotypes were classified as expanded or contracted when called significant by both edgeR and NoisET, with noise models trained on biological replicates. For edgeR calls, the cutoffs were a false discovery rate-adjusted p below 0.01 and a log2 fold-change threshold of 1. As an exploratory analysis of dynamics, PCA with hierarchical clustering was applied to max-normalized trajectories of the 1000 most abundant clonotypes. Separately sequenced CD4+ and CD8+ repertoires were used to assign a CD4 or CD8 phenotype to each responding clone. The public sequencing data were trimmed at Q25 with fastp and processed into clonotypes with MiXCR by TCRdb, which kept only in-frame beta chains. Each entry merges the rows of one CDR3 protein and shows their most common DNA and genes. V and J calls and clone size were set by TCRdb, not the authors. This sample gives under 400,000 distinct CDR3 sequences in total; 20% to 25% of them show up just once. The top ten constitute around 13% of the sample.

Ficoll-Paque density gradient centrifugation was the method used to isolate PBMCs. Sample: PBMCs or a T cell subset sorted from them (not recorded which). This clonotype originated in an adult woman who had mild COVID-19 (a few samples of this study predate the infection). The sample titles of this study are shuffled in the database, so cell type and time point are left out; the donor was told from shared clones. The chain couples TRBV6-5 to TRBJ1-1; TRBD1 could be the D gene, as 6 bases match. The DNA is TGTGCCAGCAGGATAGGGGGGATGAACACTGAAGCTTTCTTT. It is translated as CASRIGGMNTEAFF.